This T cell receptor beta chain is drawn from a study of vaccination effects on CD4 cells after COVID-19. Comments on this clone: Its antigen is as yet unknown.

CDR1 and CDR2 (germline): SGHVS, FQNEAQ. J was trimmed by 6 bases and V by 5 bases; bases with no gene match: 3. The CDR3 is 14 residues long. Antigen-specific CD4+ T cells expanded by the ViraFEST assay with viral peptide pools were then sequenced. The culture ran for nine to ten days, and then CD4+ T cells were isolated. None of the vaccinated had previously contracted SARS-CoV-2, and their nucleocapsid antibodies tested negative. Profiling relied on immunoSEQ multiplex PCR, and the TCRdb table lists in-frame clones only, not all of them. The table shows 65,000 to 90,000 clones, with approximately 74% occurring only once.

Material: CD4+ T cells from PBMCs cultured with HCoV-NL63 spike peptides, obtained before COVID-19 vaccination. The clonotype comes from a human donor who received a COVID-19 vaccine. The chain links TRBV7-8 to TRBJ1-4; 10 bases agree with TRBD1. The DNA for the CDR3 is TGTGCCAGCAGCCGACAGGGGGCTCATGAAAAACTGTTTTTT. This translates into CASSRQGAHEKLFF.